One and the same sample provided the 10 T cell receptor beta chains below, sequenced in a study of shared clonotypes between healthy human individuals. Assay used: immunoSEQ multiplex PCR; TCRdb lists only in-frame clones, some missing. This table has some 900,000 clones, around 80% appearing once. The sample taken for sequencing was memory CD4+ T cells sorted from blood. Subset here: CD45RA-negative fraction. Receptor source: a young man in good health.

J is TRBJ2-3 and V is TRBV7-8; TRBD2 matches 16 bases. The length of the CDR3 is 16 residues. Unmatched junction bases numbered 2, after V lost 5 bases and J lost 3 bases. Germline lookup yields CDR1 SGHVS and CDR2 FQNEAQ. CDR3 protein: CASSTGLAGGTDTQYF. As DNA, the CDR3 is TGTGCCAGCAGCACGGGACTAGCGGGAGGGACAGATACGCAGTATTTT.

This rearrangement joins TRBV30 to TRBJ1-2; D may be TRBD1 (6 bases). Germline CDR1 reads GTSNPN; CDR2 reads SVGIG (reference sequence). V lost 6 bases and J lost 8, with 19 bases in between. CDR3 size: 13 residues. The CDR3 loop reads CACARGTLSGYTF. The CDR3 nucleotides are TGTGCCTGCGCAAGGGGGACCCTTTCCGGCTACACCTTC.

This clone was recorded a few times. The chain employs TRBV12-5 and TRBJ1-5; 7 nucleotides align to TRBD1. Germline lookup yields CDR1 LGHNT and CDR2 FRNRAP. The CDR3 runs 14 residues. J lost 6 bases, V lost 6 bases, and 8 bases had no gene match. CDR3 sequence reads: CASGRDSGSQPQHF. The DNA for the CDR3 is TGTGCTAGTGGGCGGGACAGTGGGAGTCAGCCCCAGCATTTT.

The chain uses TRBV10-3 and TRBJ1-6, with D maybe TRBD1 (5 bases). The CDR3 is made up of 13 amino acids. Between the trimmed V and J ends, which lost 3 bases and 10 bases, there was a span of 10 bases. Per germline, CDR1 ENHRY and CDR2 SYGVKD. CDR3 sequence: CAISERQSSPLHF. The CDR3 nucleotides read TGTGCCATCAGTGAAAGACAGAGCTCACCCCTCCACTTT.

A note on this clone: The identical CDR3 is also encoded by other nucleotide sequences in the sample. This chain connects TRBV5-1 to TRBJ2-1; 7 nucleotides line up with TRBD2. V lost 0 bases, J lost 4 bases, and 4 bases stayed unmatched. CDR1 is SGHRS and CDR2 is YFSETQ in the germline V gene. The CDR3 has 15 amino acids. The DNA for the CDR3 is TGCGCCAGCAGCTTGGGACTAGCAGAATACAATGAGCAGTTCTTC. This encodes CASSLGLAEYNEQFF.

This clone was counted only a few times. The V gene is TRBV5-4, the J gene TRBJ1-1; D is perhaps TRBD1 (6 bases). Between the trimmed V and J ends, which lost 5 bases and 8 bases, there was a span of 16 bases. This CDR3 comprises 13 residues. Germline V gives CDR1 SGHNT, CDR2 YYREEE (reference sequence). CDR3 DNA: TGTGCCAGCAGTCGTGAGGGGGGGACCGAAGCTTTCTTT. This codes for CASSREGGTEAFF.

A few counts support this clone. This clone may be a read error of a much larger clone one base away. The rearrangement links TRBV6-5 to TRBJ1-1, with 8 bases that match TRBD1. This CDR3 has 14 amino acids. The J segment lost 0 bases and the V segment lost 4 bases, leaving 1 base of the junction unmatched. CDR1 is MNHEY, CDR2 SVGAGI, per germline. CDR3 sequence (DNA): TGTGCCAGCAGTTTGGACAGGGTGAACACTGAAGCTTTCTTT. Translating gives CASSLDRVNTEAFF.

The V and J genes are TRBV6-5 and TRBJ1-4, with D tentatively TRBD1 (5 bases). Germline loops: CDR1 MNHEY, CDR2 SVGAGI. The CDR3 runs to 15 residues. The V end was cut by 6 bases, the J end by 5 bases, with 16 bases between. The CDR3 coding sequence is TGTGCCAGCAGAAACACCGGGACTGGGAATGAAAAACTGTTTTTT. Translation: CASRNTGTGNEKLFF.

This clone was recorded once. The DNA for the CDR3 is TGCGCCAGCAGCCAAGGAACAGGGCCGGTAGATACGCAGTATTTT. Translating gives CASSQGTGPVDTQYF. The chain joins TRBV4-1 to TRBJ2-3; D is possibly TRBD1 (6 bases). CDR1 MGHRA and CDR2 YSYEKL come from the germline V gene. Trimming cost V 1 base and J 5 bases, with 13 bases left between them. The CDR3 extends over 15 amino acids.

This chain uses TRBV6-5 with TRBJ2-5, with D uncertain. This CDR3 is built from 13 residues. From germline, CDR1 is MNHEY and CDR2 SVGAGI. Here the CDR3 reads CGSRRVAQETQYF. Here the CDR3 DNA reads TGTGGGTCGCGACGGGTGGCCCAAGAGACCCAGTACTTC.